The next 30 T cell receptor beta chains were all read from a single sample in a study of blood T cell repertoires in COVID-19. Sequencing used immunoSEQ multiplex PCR; TCRdb keeps in-frame clones, though not all of them. Seen here are more than 110,000 clones, 70% to 80% observed once, and the top ten hold roughly 10%. The sequencing sample was made of peripheral blood. Source of these receptors: a woman aged 50 to 60 with active or convalescent COVID-19.

The V and J genes are TRBV7-3 and TRBJ2-7; 9 nucleotides agree with TRBD2. Germline CDR1 reads SGHTA; CDR2 reads FQGTGA. With V trimmed by 5 bases and J by 0 bases, 8 bases remained unmatched. The CDR3 extends over 16 amino acids. The CDR3 here is CASSPRASGASYEQYF. CDR3 bases: TGTGCCAGCAGCCCCCGGGCTAGCGGGGCCTCCTACGAGCAGTACTTC.

The chain links TRBV9 to TRBJ2-1, with 9 bases aligning to TRBD2. The CDR3 runs to 16 residues. Germline V gives CDR1 SGDLS, CDR2 YYNGEE. Germline trimming cut 0 bases from V and 8 bases from J; bases unmatched to any gene: 9. CDR3 bases: TGTGCCAGCAGCGTAGCTAGGATAGCGGGAGACCATGAGCAGTTCTTC. Protein sequence: CASSVARIAGDHEQFF.

V is TRBV27 and J is TRBJ1-6, with D possibly TRBD1 on 6 matching bases. Germline loops: CDR1 MNHEY, CDR2 SMNVEV (reference sequence). V shed 5 bases and J shed 2 bases, with 10 bases lying between them. This CDR3 comprises 15 residues. The CDR3 loop is CASSLQGPYNSPLHF. The CDR3 region has the DNA TGTGCCAGCAGTCTACAGGGACCCTATAATTCACCCCTCCACTTT.

The J gene is TRBJ1-2, the V gene TRBV5-1; perhaps TRBD1 as D (6 bases). Germline CDR1 SGHRS, CDR2 YFSETQ. The CDR3 totals 14 residues. With 4 bases removed from V and 6 bases from J, the gap between germline ends came to 16 bases. The CDR3 here is CASSKAGTNNGYTF. The CDR3 bases are TGCGCCAGCAGCAAAGCCGGGACAAATAATGGCTACACCTTC.

The chain employs TRBV7-2 and TRBJ1-2, with 7 bases fitting TRBD1. Germline CDR1 is SGHTA and CDR2 is FQGNSA. The trim removed 6 bases at V and 3 bases at J, leaving 7 bases unmatched. This CDR3 contains 14 residues. The CDR3 DNA is TGTGCCAGCAGGCCCAACAGGGGCTACTATGGCTACACCTTC. It yields the protein CASRPNRGYYGYTF. The whole variable domain, filled in from reference TRBV7-2 and TRBJ1-2, reads GAGVSQSPSNKVTEKGKDVELRCDPISGHTALYWYRQSLGQGLEFLIYFQGNSAPDKSGLPSDRFSAERTGGSVSTLTIQRTQQEDSAVYLCASRPNRGYYGYTFGSGTRLTVV.

V gene TRBV12-5 combines with J gene TRBJ2-7; D is possibly TRBD1 (6 bases). V was shortened by 0 bases and J by 0 bases, with 15 bases between the two germline ends. This CDR3 comprises 17 residues. The germline V gene encodes CDR1 LGHNT and CDR2 FRNRAP. CDR3 amino acids: CASGLVQGQGSSYEQYF. The DNA of the CDR3 is TGTGCTAGTGGTTTGGTACAAGGTCAGGGGAGCTCCTACGAGCAGTACTTC. Full variable domain (outside the CDR3, taken from reference TRBV12-5 and TRBJ2-7): DARVTQTPRHKVTEMGQEVTMRCQPILGHNTVFWYRQTMMQGLELLAYFRNRAPLDDSGMPKDRFSAEMPDATLATLKIQPSEPRDSAVYFCASGLVQGQGSSYEQYFGPGTRLTVT.

To note about this clone: Sequence at one end of the junction differs from germline and may be a read error. This chain joins TRBV19 and TRBJ1-1; D uncertain. CDR1 is LNHDA, CDR2 SQIVND, per germline (reference sequence). The CDR3 contains 16 residues. This CDR3 reads CASSIVDRVERGNMRF. Here the CDR3 DNA reads TGTGCCAGTAGTATAGTAGATCGGGTGGAGCGCGGCAACATGCGCTTT.

The rearrangement links TRBV6-2 or TRBV6-3 to TRBJ1-5; D ambiguous. The germline CDR1 and CDR2 sequences are MNHEY and SVGEGT. Trimming stripped 6 bases from V and 5 bases from J, with 17 bases between. CDR3 length: 15 amino acids. The CDR3 region has the DNA TGTGCCAGCAGCCGCCGGGAGGTCGCATATCAGCCCCAGCATTTT. Its protein product is CASSRREVAYQPQHF.

The gene calls are TRBV7-2 and TRBJ2-1; 7 bases map to TRBD2. This CDR3 spans 12 amino acids. Germline V gene lookup returns CDR1 SGHTA and CDR2 FQGNSA. V shed 8 bases and J 8 bases; nucleotides not matched to a gene: 6. CDR3 sequence reads: CASRRERYEQFF. The DNA for the CDR3 is TGTGCCAGCCGGCGGGAGAGGTATGAGCAGTTCTTC.

Here the CDR3 DNA reads TGCGCCAGCAGCCATGGACAGGGGGCGGGCACTGAAGCTTTCTTT. This codes for CASSHGQGAGTEAFF. The chain carries TRBV4-1 and TRBJ1-1; TRBD1 agrees at 11 bases. V gave up 3 bases and J gave up 4 bases; unmatched junction bases: 4. From germline, CDR1 is MGHRA and CDR2 YSYEKL. The CDR3 has 15 amino acids.

The chain recombines TRBV2 with TRBJ2-1; 9 bases map to TRBD1. Germline CDR1 SNHLY, CDR2 FYNNEI. The CDR3 loop spans 14 amino acids. The V segment lost 9 bases and the J segment 9 bases; nucleotides outside the gene matches: 12. The DNA for the CDR3 is TGTGCCAGTTTTACCGGGACAGGGACAGCTGAGCAGTTCTTC. Protein: CASFTGTGTAEQFF.

This clone was detected a few times. The chain recombines TRBV12-3 or TRBV12-4 with TRBJ1-1; D might be TRBD1 (5 bases). The CDR3 has 12 amino acids. Trimming removed 6 bases at V and 5 bases at J, with 10 bases between. CDR3 bases: TGTGCCAGCAGCCAGCGACAGACTGAAGCTTTCTTT. Amino acid sequence: CASSQRQTEAFF.

The chain is built from TRBV5-6 and TRBJ1-2; TRBD1 is a possible D gene (5 bases). The CDR3 sequence is 12 residues long. V was clipped by 6 bases and J by 7 bases, with 13 bases between them. CDR1 SGHDT and CDR2 YYEEEE come from the germline V gene. The CDR3 spells CASTAGPTGYTF. The CDR3 bases are TGTGCCAGCACTGCGGGGCCGACTGGCTACACCTTC.

This sequence joins TRBV2 and TRBJ2-2, with 15 bases that match TRBD2. CDR1 SNHLY and CDR2 FYNNEI come from the germline V gene. V shed 6 bases, J shed 6 bases, and the junction held 8 bases outside the gene matches. The CDR3 sequence is 17 residues long. CDR3 sequence: CASSALGLAGGAGELFF. CDR3 in DNA: TGTGCCAGCAGCGCATTAGGACTAGCGGGAGGGGCCGGGGAGCTGTTTTTT.

This clone occurred a few times. The V and J genes are TRBV10-2 and TRBJ2-7, with 8 bases fitting TRBD2. The CDR3 totals 14 residues. Germline values: CDR1 WSHSY, CDR2 SAAADI. The J segment lost 2 bases and the V segment lost 7 bases, leaving 7 bases of the junction unmatched. DNA for the CDR3: TGCGCCAGCAAACAGGGACTAGGGCCCTACGAGCAGTACTTC. As protein: CASKQGLGPYEQYF.

This clone was seen once. This sequence joins TRBV5-1 and TRBJ1-1; no definite D call. CDR1 SGHRS and CDR2 YFSETQ come from the germline V gene. Trimming pared 5 bases from V and 5 bases from J, leaving 13 bases between. This CDR3 is 13 amino acids long. The CDR3 loop reads CASRGEGETEAFF. The CDR3, as DNA: TGCGCCAGCAGGGGCGAGGGAGAGACTGAAGCTTTCTTT.

V and J are TRBV19 and TRBJ1-6, with D perhaps matching TRBD1 (5 bases). Germline CDR1 and CDR2: LNHDA and SQIVND (reference sequence). Trimming took 2 bases from V and 7 from J, leaving 18 bases between them. This CDR3 spans 17 amino acids. CDR3 bases: TGTGCCAGTAGTATAAAGGGCGGAGGGGTTATAAATTCACCCCTCCACTTT. Its translation is CASSIKGGGVINSPLHF.

This chain connects TRBV5-1 to TRBJ2-2; TRBD1 matches at 10 bases. Germline CDR1 is SGHRS and CDR2 is YFSETQ. V lost 9 bases to trimming and J lost 2 bases; unmatched junction nucleotides: 13. This CDR3 has 17 amino acids. This CDR3 is CATSSPKTGGNTGELFF. Here the CDR3 DNA reads TGCGCCACATCGTCACCGAAGACAGGGGGCAACACCGGGGAGCTGTTTTTT.

V and J are TRBV3-1 (or the pseudogene TRBV3-2) and TRBJ2-3, with TRBD2 as a possible D gene (5 bases). The CDR3 spans 14 residues. V lost 1 base to trimming and J lost 8 bases, with 13 bases between them. The germline CDR1 and CDR2 sequences are LGHDT and YNNKEL (reference sequence). The CDR3 nucleotides read TGTGCCAGCAGCCAAGGAGGGATCCGAGGTACGCAGTATTTT. Protein product: CASSQGGIRGTQYF.

This clone was seen only a few times. This chain uses TRBV9 with TRBJ1-6; D unclear. The CDR3 spans 15 residues. The germline V and J ends were trimmed by 2 bases and 5 bases, with 11 bases remaining between them. Germline-derived CDR1 and CDR2 are SGDLS and YYNGEE. The DNA of the CDR3 is TGTGCCAGCAGCGTGAGCGGGCGGAATAATTCACCCCTCCACTTT. Its translation is CASSVSGRNNSPLHF.

The chain uses TRBV19 and TRBJ1-6, with D unresolved. This CDR3 spans 14 amino acids. CDR1 is LNHDA, CDR2 SQIVND, per germline (reference sequence). Trimming took 5 bases from V and 7 from J, leaving 12 bases between them. DNA of the CDR3: TGTGCCAGTAGTCTCTCGGTGTCGAATTCACCCCTCCACTTT. The encoded protein is CASSLSVSNSPLHF.

The genes are TRBV7-8 and TRBJ2-7; 7 bases map to TRBD1. CDR1 is SGHVS and CDR2 is FQNEAQ in the germline V gene. V trimming: 4 bases; J trimming: 3 bases; junction bases outside the gene matches: 3. The length of the CDR3 is 13 residues. CDR3 loop: CASSSGQFYEQYF. The CDR3 region has the DNA TGTGCCAGCAGCTCGGGACAGTTCTACGAGCAGTACTTC.

This chain uses TRBV30 with TRBJ1-1; D remains unclear. CDR1 and CDR2 from the germline V gene are GTSNPN and SVGIG (reference sequence). V dropped 0 bases and J dropped 1 base, with 12 bases sitting between them. This CDR3 spans 15 amino acids. The CDR3 DNA reads as TGTGCCTGGAGTGTACAGTCACATGCGAACACTGAAGCTTTCTTT. Protein: CAWSVQSHANTEAFF.

The chain joins TRBV30 to TRBJ1-4; D unresolved. V lost 1 base, J lost 8 bases, and 11 bases lay in between. CDR1 and CDR2 (germline): GTSNPN, SVGIG (reference sequence). The CDR3 is 13 residues long. DNA of the CDR3: TGTGCCTGGAGTGCGAACCTTGCGGAAAAACTGTTTTTT. Protein: CAWSANLAEKLFF. Full variable domain (rest looked up from reference TRBV30 and TRBJ1-4): SQTIHQWPATLVQPVGSPLSLECTVEGTSNPNLYWYRQAAGRGLQLLFYSVGIGQISSEVPQNLSASRPQDRQFILSSKKLLLSDSGFYLCAWSANLAEKLFFGSGTQLSVL.

This clone has only one observation. The rearrangement uses TRBV10-1 and TRBJ1-2; D is unclear. Germline lookup yields CDR1 WNHNN and CDR2 SYGVQD (reference sequence). The CDR3 sequence is 16 residues long. The V gene lost 2 bases and the J gene lost 0 bases, with 13 bases spanning the gap. This chain's CDR3 is CASSEIRRGPNYGYTF. CDR3 in DNA: TGCGCCAGCAGTGAGATCCGTAGAGGGCCTAACTATGGCTACACCTTC.

The genes are TRBV9 and TRBJ2-3, with TRBD2 identical over 13 bases. The CDR3 has 16 residues. From germline, CDR1 is SGDLS and CDR2 YYNGEE. V lost 3 bases to trimming and J lost 6 bases; unmatched junction nucleotides: 7. CDR3 bases: TGTGCCAGCAGCGCACTAGCGGGAGGGCCCGGGGATACGCAGTATTTT. Translated: CASSALAGGPGDTQYF.

The chain combines TRBV19 with TRBJ1-1, with 8 bases aligning to TRBD1. The germline gives CDR1 LNHDA, CDR2 SQIVND (reference sequence). This CDR3 is 15 amino acids long. Unmatched junction bases numbered 6, after V lost 4 bases and J lost 2 bases. The CDR3 DNA follows: TGTGCCAGTAGTAAGGGGACAGGACGAAACACTGAAGCTTTCTTT. Its protein product is CASSKGTGRNTEAFF.

This chain connects TRBV7-2 to TRBJ1-6; D ambiguous. This CDR3 spans 13 amino acids. The V end lost 1 base, the J end lost 8 bases, and 6 bases lay between the germline ends. Germline CDR1 SGHTA, CDR2 FQGNSA. CDR3 in amino acids: CASSLETYSPLHF. The CDR3 coding sequence is TGTGCCAGCAGCTTAGAAACATATTCACCCCTCCACTTT. The entire variable domain, with the rest obtained from reference TRBV7-2 and TRBJ1-6, is as follows: GAGVSQSPSNKVTEKGKDVELRCDPISGHTALYWYRQSLGQGLEFLIYFQGNSAPDKSGLPSDRFSAERTGGSVSTLTIQRTQQEDSAVYLCASSLETYSPLHFGNGTRLTVT.

V and J are TRBV2 and TRBJ2-7, with 10 bases lining up with TRBD1. Germline trimming cut 6 bases from V and 3 bases from J; bases unmatched to any gene: 29. Germline lookup yields CDR1 SNHLY and CDR2 FYNNEI. The length of the CDR3 is 22 residues. Here the CDR3 DNA reads TGTGCCAGCAGCGGGACAGGGGCTATTACCGAGGGTGATCCCATCGAATTCTACGAGCAGTACTTC. Protein sequence: CASSGTGAITEGDPIEFYEQYF. Supplemented by reference TRBV2 and TRBJ2-7, the full variable domain reads EPEVTQTPSHQVTQMGQEVILRCVPISNHLYFYWYRQILGQKVEFLVSFYNNEISEKSEIFDDQFSVERPDGSNFTLKIRSTKLEDSAMYFCASSGTGAITEGDPIEFYEQYFGPGTRLTVT.

The chain employs TRBV5-1 and TRBJ2-3; maybe TRBD2 (6 bases). Per germline, CDR1 SGHRS and CDR2 YFSETQ. Trimming took off 1 base at V and 0 bases at J, with 9 bases between the two ends. This CDR3 has 15 residues. The CDR3 nucleotides read TGCGCCAGCAGCTTGTTCGGGAGTAGCACAGATACGCAGTATTTT. Translating gives CASSLFGSSTDTQYF.